This TCR beta chain was retrieved from a study of T-cell memory formation after mild COVID-19. A word on this clonotype: Its specificity is unknown.

V dropped 6 bases and J dropped 4; count of bases not matched to a gene: 5. CDR1 is ENHRY, CDR2 SYGVKD, per germline. The CDR3 sequence is 15 residues long. Study-level points and caveats: Whereas later expanders leaned CD4+, clones contracting day 15 to 85 showed a balanced CD4/CD8 makeup.

Each CDR3 protein is one row after TCRdb ran MiXCR on the 5' RACE reads. The top ten clones hold roughly a quarter of a sample with roughly 150,000 distinct CDR3 sequences, almost 25% of them seen once. The rearrangement links TRBV10-3 to TRBJ2-2; TRBD2 aligns across 10 bases. The receptor was isolated from an adult woman who had mild COVID-19 (a few samples of this study predate the infection). Cell type and time point are not known. The sequenced material came from PBMCs or a T cell subset sorted from them (not recorded which). Here the CDR3 DNA reads TGTGCCATCAGCTGGACTAGCGGAAGCACCGGGGAGCTGTTTTTT. As protein: CAISWTSGSTGELFF.